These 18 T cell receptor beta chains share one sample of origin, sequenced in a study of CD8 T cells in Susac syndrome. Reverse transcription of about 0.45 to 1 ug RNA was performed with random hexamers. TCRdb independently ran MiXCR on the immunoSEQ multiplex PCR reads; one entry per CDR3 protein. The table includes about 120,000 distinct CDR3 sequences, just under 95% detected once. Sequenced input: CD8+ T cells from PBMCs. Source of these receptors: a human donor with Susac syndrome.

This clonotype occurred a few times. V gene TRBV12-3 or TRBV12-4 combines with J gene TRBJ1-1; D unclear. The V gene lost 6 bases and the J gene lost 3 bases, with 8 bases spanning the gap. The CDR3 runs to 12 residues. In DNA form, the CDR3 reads TGTGCCAGCAGCTTCGGGGACACTGAAGCTTTCTTT. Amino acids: CASSFGDTEAFF.

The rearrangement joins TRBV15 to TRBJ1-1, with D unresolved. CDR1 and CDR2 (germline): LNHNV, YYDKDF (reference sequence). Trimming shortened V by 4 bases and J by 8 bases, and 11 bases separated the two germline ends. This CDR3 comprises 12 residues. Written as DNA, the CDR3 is TGTGCCACCAGCACCCCCGGTGCCGAAGCTTTCTTT. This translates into CATSTPGAEAFF.

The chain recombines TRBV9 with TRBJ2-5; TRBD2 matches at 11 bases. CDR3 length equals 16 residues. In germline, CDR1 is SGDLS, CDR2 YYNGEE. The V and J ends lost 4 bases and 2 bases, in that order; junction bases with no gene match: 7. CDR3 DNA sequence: TGTGCCAGCAGCCTCCTAGCGGGGGGCCTACAAGAGACCCAGTACTTC. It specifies CASSLLAGGLQETQYF.

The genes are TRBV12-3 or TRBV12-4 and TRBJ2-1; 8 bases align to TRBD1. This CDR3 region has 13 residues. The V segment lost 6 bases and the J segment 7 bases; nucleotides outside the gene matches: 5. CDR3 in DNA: TGTGCCAGCAGCCGACAGGGGAGGAATGAGCAGTTCTTC. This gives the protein CASSRQGRNEQFF.

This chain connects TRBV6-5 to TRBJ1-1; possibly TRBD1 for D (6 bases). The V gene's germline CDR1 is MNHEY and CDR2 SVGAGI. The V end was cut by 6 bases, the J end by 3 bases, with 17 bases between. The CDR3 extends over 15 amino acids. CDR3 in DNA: TGTGCCAGCAGAAAGGACAGTTGGCTATACACTGAAGCTTTCTTT. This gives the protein CASRKDSWLYTEAFF.

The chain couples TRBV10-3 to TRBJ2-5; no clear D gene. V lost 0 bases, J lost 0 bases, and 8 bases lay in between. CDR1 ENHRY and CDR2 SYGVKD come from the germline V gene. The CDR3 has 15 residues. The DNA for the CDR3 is TGTGCCATCAGTGAGTCTTATGGGTACCAAGAGACCCAGTACTTC. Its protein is CAISESYGYQETQYF.

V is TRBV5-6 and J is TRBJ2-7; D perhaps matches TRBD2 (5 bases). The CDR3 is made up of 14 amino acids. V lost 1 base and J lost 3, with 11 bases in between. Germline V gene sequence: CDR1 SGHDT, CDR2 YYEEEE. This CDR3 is CASSLSRGVYEQYF. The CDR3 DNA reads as TGTGCCAGCAGCTTGTCACGGGGAGTCTACGAGCAGTACTTC. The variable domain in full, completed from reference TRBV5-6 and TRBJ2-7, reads DAGVTQSPTHLIKTRGQQVTLRCSPKSGHDTVSWYQQALGQGPQFIFQYYEEEERQRGNFPDRFSGHQFPNYSSELNVNALLLGDSALYLCASSLSRGVYEQYFGPGTRLTVT.

In DNA form, the CDR3 reads TGCAGTGCTAGAGATCAGGGACACAGCCCAGGGTTCAATGAGCAGTTCTTC. It specifies CSARDQGHSPGFNEQFF. The chain joins TRBV20-1 to TRBJ2-1; the D gene is possibly TRBD1 (6 bases). Germline V gene lookup returns CDR1 DFQATT and CDR2 SNEGSKA (reference sequence). V gave up 0 bases and J gave up 6 bases, with 21 bases separating them. The CDR3 runs 17 residues.

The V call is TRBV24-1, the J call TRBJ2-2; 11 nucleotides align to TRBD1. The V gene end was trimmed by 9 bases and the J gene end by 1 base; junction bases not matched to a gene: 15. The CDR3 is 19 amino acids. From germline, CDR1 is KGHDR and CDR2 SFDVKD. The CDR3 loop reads CATELLWTGGGENTGELFF. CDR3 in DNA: TGTGCCACCGAACTGCTGTGGACAGGGGGCGGTGAGAACACCGGGGAGCTGTTTTTT.

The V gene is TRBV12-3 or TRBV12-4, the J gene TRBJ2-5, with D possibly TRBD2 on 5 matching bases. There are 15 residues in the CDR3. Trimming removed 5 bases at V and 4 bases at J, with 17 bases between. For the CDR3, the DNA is TGTGCCAGCAGTCGTAGTGAGACCCGGGGAGAGACCCAGTACTTC. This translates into CASSRSETRGETQYF.

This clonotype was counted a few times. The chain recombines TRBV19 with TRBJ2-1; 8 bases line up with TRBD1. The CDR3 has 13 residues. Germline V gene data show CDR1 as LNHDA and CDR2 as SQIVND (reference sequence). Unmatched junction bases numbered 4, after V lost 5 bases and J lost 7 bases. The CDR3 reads CASSPGQVNEQFF. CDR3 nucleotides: TGTGCCAGTAGTCCGGGACAGGTTAATGAGCAGTTCTTC.

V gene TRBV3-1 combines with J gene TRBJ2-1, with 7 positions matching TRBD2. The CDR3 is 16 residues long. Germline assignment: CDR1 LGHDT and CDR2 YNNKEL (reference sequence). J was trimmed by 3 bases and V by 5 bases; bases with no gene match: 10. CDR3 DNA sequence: TGTGCCAGCAGCTGGGGCGGGGGAAATGGCTACAATGAGCAGTTCTTC. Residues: CASSWGGGNGYNEQFF.

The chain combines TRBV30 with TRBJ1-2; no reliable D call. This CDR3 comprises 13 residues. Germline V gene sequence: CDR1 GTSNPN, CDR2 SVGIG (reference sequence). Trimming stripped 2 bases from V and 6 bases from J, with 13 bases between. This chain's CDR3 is CAWSPARNDGYTF. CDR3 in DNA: TGTGCCTGGAGTCCGGCCAGGAATGATGGCTACACCTTC.

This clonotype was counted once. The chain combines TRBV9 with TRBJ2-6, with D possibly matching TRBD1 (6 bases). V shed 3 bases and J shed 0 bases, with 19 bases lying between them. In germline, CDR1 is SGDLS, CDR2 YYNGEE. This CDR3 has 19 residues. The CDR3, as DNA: TGTGCCAGCAGCGAATCCCGAGGACAGCCCCTCTCTGGGGCCAACGTCCTGACTTTC. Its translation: CASSESRGQPLSGANVLTF.

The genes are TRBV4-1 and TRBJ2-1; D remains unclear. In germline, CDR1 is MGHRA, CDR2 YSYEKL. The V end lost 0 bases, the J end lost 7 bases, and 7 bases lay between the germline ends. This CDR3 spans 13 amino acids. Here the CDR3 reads CASSQDSDNEQFF. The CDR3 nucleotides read TGCGCCAGCAGCCAAGATTCAGATAATGAGCAGTTCTTC.

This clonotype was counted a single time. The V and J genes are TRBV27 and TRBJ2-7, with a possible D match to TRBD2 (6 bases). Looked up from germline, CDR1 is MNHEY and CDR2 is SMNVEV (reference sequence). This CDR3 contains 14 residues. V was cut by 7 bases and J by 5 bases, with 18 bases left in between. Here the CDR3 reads CASTTRGGADEQYF. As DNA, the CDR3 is TGTGCCAGCACCACTCGGGGCGGGGCCGACGAGCAGTACTTC.

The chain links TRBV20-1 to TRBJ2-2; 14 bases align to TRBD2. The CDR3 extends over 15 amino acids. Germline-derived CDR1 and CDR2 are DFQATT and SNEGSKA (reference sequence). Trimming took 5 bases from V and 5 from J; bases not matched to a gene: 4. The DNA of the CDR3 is TGCAGTGCTTCGACTAGCGGGGGGGGTACCGGGGAGCTGTTTTTT. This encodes CSASTSGGGTGELFF.

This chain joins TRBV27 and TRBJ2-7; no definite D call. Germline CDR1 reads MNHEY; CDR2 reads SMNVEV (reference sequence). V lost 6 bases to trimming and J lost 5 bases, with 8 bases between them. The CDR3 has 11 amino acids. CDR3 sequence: CASSKGNEQYF. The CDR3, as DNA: TGTGCCAGCAGCAAGGGAAACGAGCAGTACTTC.